The present entry profiles one T cell receptor (beta chain) with its context. Caucasian adults living in Nashville, Tennessee, provided all samples. Here immunoSEQ multiplex PCR was the method, and the copy in TCRdb shows in-frame clones only, minus some. The sample lists over a million clones, around 98% seen once, with around 0.45% in the top ten. Germline values: CDR1 MDHEN, CDR2 SYDVKM. V was trimmed by 5 bases and J by 8 bases, leaving 12 bases between them. The CDR3 covers 12 residues. The record originates from a study of shared clonotypes between healthy human individuals. The sequence was obtained from a man younger than 45 in good health. Sequencing input: naive CD4+ T cells sorted from blood. As for subset: CD45RA+ positively selected. The V and J genes are TRBV28 and TRBJ1-2; no reliable D call. The CDR3 bases are TGTGCCAGCAGTCCGGGTCAGGCGGGCTACACCTTC. Translated, it gives CASSPGQAGYTF.